These 21 T cell receptor beta chains share one sample of origin, sequenced in a study of shared T cell receptors in the human thymus. Generated by immunoSEQ multiplex PCR, the TCRdb table keeps only in-frame clones and is missing some. The sample includes more than 550,000 clones, roughly 88% of them seen just once. These data were likewise used in another study, on human thymus T cells.

The sample was thymocytes. Every receptor here comes from a girl under three years old with a congenital heart defect.

This clone was counted a few times. The chain has TRBV2 and TRBJ1-1; 9 bases agree with TRBD1. Unmatched junction bases numbered 3, after V lost 6 bases and J lost 1 base. The CDR3 sequence is 14 residues long. Germline CDR1 SNHLY, CDR2 FYNNEI. CDR3 sequence reads: CASRKQGANTEAFF. CDR3 nucleotide sequence: TGTGCCAGCAGGAAACAGGGGGCGAACACTGAAGCTTTCTTT.

This clone has just one count. The rearrangement links TRBV4-1 to TRBJ2-3, with 7 bases lining up with TRBD1. The V gene's germline CDR1 is MGHRA and CDR2 YSYEKL. The CDR3 runs to 17 residues. Germline trimming cut 0 bases from V and 3 bases from J; bases unmatched to any gene: 9. CDR3 region: CASSQEEVRGLTDTQYF. CDR3 sequence (DNA): TGCGCCAGCAGCCAAGAAGAGGTCAGGGGGTTGACAGATACGCAGTATTTT.

The chain recombines TRBV20-1 with TRBJ1-6; the match to TRBD1 covers 7 bases. Losses at the gene ends were 4 bases for V and 13 bases for J; bases not matched to a gene: 4. The germline V gene encodes CDR1 DFQATT and CDR2 SNEGSKA (reference sequence). The CDR3 totals 11 residues. CDR3: CSAIPTGPLHF. CDR3 DNA: TGCAGTGCTATACCGACAGGGCCCCTCCACTTT.

The chain carries TRBV5-1 and TRBJ1-2; D is perhaps TRBD1 (5 bases). The germline V gene has CDR1 SGHRS and CDR2 YFSETQ. The V and J ends lost 4 bases and 7 bases respectively, with 23 bases between them. This CDR3 spans 16 amino acids. CDR3 residues: CASSLDRRDPTGGYTF. The DNA for the CDR3 is TGCGCCAGCAGCCTCGACCGGAGGGACCCGACGGGTGGCTACACCTTC.

The V and J genes are TRBV10-2 and TRBJ1-2; D is uncertain. The CDR3 loop spans 16 amino acids. Germline loops: CDR1 WSHSY, CDR2 SAAADI. V was trimmed by 0 bases and J by 4 bases, leaving 15 bases between them. The CDR3, as DNA: TGCGCCAGCAGTGAGTCGCGGCCCGGGAGACCCTATGGCTACACCTTC. Residues: CASSESRPGRPYGYTF.

This clone has more than one count but fewer than ten. This chain links TRBV11-2 with TRBJ1-1; 7 positions agree with TRBD1. This CDR3 has 17 residues. Trimming at V came to 4 bases and at J to 3 bases, leaving 14 bases not matched to a gene. Germline V gives CDR1 SGHAT, CDR2 FQNNGV. Written as DNA, the CDR3 is TGTGCCAGCAGCTGGGGAGCAAAAAAAGACAGGGACACTGAAGCTTTCTTT. Its translation: CASSWGAKKDRDTEAFF. The variable domain in full, completed from reference TRBV11-2 and TRBJ1-1, reads EAGVAQSPRYKIIEKRQSVAFWCNPISGHATLYWYQQILGQGPKLLIQFQNNGVVDDSQLPKDRFSAERLKGVDSTLKIQPAKLEDSAVYLCASSWGAKKDRDTEAFFGQGTRLTVV.

The rearrangement joins TRBV4-1 to TRBJ1-2, with a tentative D call TRBD1 (6 bases). Germline V lookup: CDR1 MGHRA, CDR2 YSYEKL. Trimming took 4 bases from V and 5 from J, leaving 17 bases between them. CDR3 length: 15 residues. The CDR3 here is CASSPSRWTEYGYTF. The CDR3 nucleotides are TGCGCCAGCAGCCCCTCCCGATGGACAGAATATGGCTACACCTTC.

The chain uses TRBV4-1 and TRBJ2-7, with D possibly matching TRBD1 (5 bases). The CDR3 is made up of 17 amino acids. The germline gives CDR1 MGHRA, CDR2 YSYEKL. V dropped 1 base and J dropped 0 bases, with 16 bases sitting between them. CDR3: CASSQGWRTMSSYEQYF. The DNA for the CDR3 is TGCGCCAGCAGCCAAGGATGGCGGACAATGAGCTCCTACGAGCAGTACTTC.

The chain employs TRBV10-3 and TRBJ1-1; possible D gene TRBD1, 6 bases. Germline V lookup: CDR1 ENHRY, CDR2 SYGVKD. This CDR3 has 12 amino acids. The V end was cut by 5 bases, the J end by 6 bases, with 10 bases between. CDR3 loop: CAISTGIAEAFF. CDR3 sequence (DNA): TGTGCCATCAGTACAGGGATTGCTGAAGCTTTCTTT.

The chain couples TRBV27 to TRBJ1-2; 11 bases fit TRBD1. This CDR3 region has 19 residues. Germline V CDR1 and CDR2: MNHEY, SMNVEV (reference sequence). Trimming removed 6 bases from V and 8 bases from J; junction bases left unmatched: 23. The chain's CDR3 is CASSRQGLDRGLILGGYTF. The DNA for the CDR3 is TGTGCCAGCAGCCGACAGGGGTTGGACAGGGGGCTTATATTGGGAGGCTACACCTTC.

The CDR3 sequence: CASSGQGLTYEQYF. CDR3 bases: TGTGCCAGCAGTGGACAGGGGTTAACCTACGAGCAGTACTTC. The J gene is TRBJ2-7, the V gene TRBV6-5, with 9 bases identical to TRBD1. V lost 5 bases and J lost 2; bases outside the gene matches: 4. This CDR3 has 14 residues. Germline CDR1 MNHEY, CDR2 SVGAGI.

The chain recombines TRBV10-3 with TRBJ2-4; 11 bases agree with TRBD2. The germline V gene has CDR1 ENHRY and CDR2 SYGVKD. This CDR3 is 18 amino acids long. V dropped 4 bases and J dropped 1; count of bases not matched to a gene: 9. The CDR3, as DNA: TGTGCCATCAGTGTATCTAGCGGGGGGCTGGGGGCCAAAAACATTCAGTACTTC. This sequence encodes CAISVSSGGLGAKNIQYF.

V is TRBV2 and J is TRBJ2-7; 11 bases line up with TRBD2. Germline V lookup: CDR1 SNHLY, CDR2 FYNNEI. The CDR3 runs 15 residues. Losses at the gene ends were 6 bases for V and 3 bases for J; bases not matched to a gene: 7. CDR3 sequence reads: CASSGTSGALYEQYF. DNA for the CDR3: TGTGCCAGCAGCGGGACTAGCGGCGCTCTCTACGAGCAGTACTTC.

This chain connects TRBV4-1 to TRBJ2-7, with a possible D match to TRBD1 (6 bases). The germline gives CDR1 MGHRA, CDR2 YSYEKL. The germline V and J ends were trimmed by 0 bases and 4 bases, with 16 bases remaining between them. This CDR3 has 16 amino acids. This chain's CDR3 is CASSQEENRDRYEQYF. The DNA of the CDR3 is TGCGCCAGCAGCCAAGAAGAGAACAGGGATCGATACGAGCAGTACTTC.

This chain connects TRBV29-1 to TRBJ2-4, with D possibly being TRBD1 (5 bases). Trimming removed 7 bases at V and 7 bases at J, with 20 bases between. The CDR3 spans 14 residues. CDR1 is SQVTM, CDR2 ANQGSEA, per germline. The CDR3 nucleotides are TGCAGCGCCCAGTATGTGAACTCAGGGAACATTCAGTACTTC. It translates to CSAQYVNSGNIQYF.

CDR3 sequence reads: CASSLARVSDEQYF. DNA for the CDR3: TGCGCCAGCAGCTTGGCGAGGGTGAGCGACGAGCAGTACTTC. The chain links TRBV5-1 to TRBJ2-7; weak D call: TRBD2 (5 bases). This CDR3 has 14 amino acids. The germline V gene has CDR1 SGHRS and CDR2 YFSETQ. V lost 0 bases and J lost 5, with 12 bases in between.

J is TRBJ2-7 and V is TRBV11-2; D perhaps matches TRBD2 (5 bases). V dropped 5 bases and J dropped 6 bases, with 20 bases sitting between them. Germline CDR1 SGHAT, CDR2 FQNNGV. The CDR3 covers 15 residues. CDR3: CASSLAHRIYGEQYF. In DNA, the CDR3 is TGTGCCAGCAGCCTAGCCCACAGAATTTATGGCGAGCAGTACTTC.

The chain is built from TRBV4-3 and TRBJ2-2; perhaps TRBD1 as D (5 bases). V was pared by 6 bases and J by 7 bases, with 12 bases between. The germline CDR1 and CDR2 sequences are LGHNA and YSLEER. The CDR3 covers 13 residues. The chain's CDR3 is CASSHRTDGELFF. Written as DNA, the CDR3 is TGCGCCAGCAGTCACAGGACCGACGGGGAGCTGTTTTTT.

The rearrangement uses TRBV4-2 and TRBJ2-2; a possible D gene is TRBD2 (7 bases). The CDR3 length is 15 residues. Germline V CDR1 and CDR2: LGHNA, YNFKEQ. V was shortened by 0 bases and J by 7 bases, with 12 bases between the two germline ends. In DNA form, the CDR3 reads TGTGCCAGCAGCCAAGAGGGGGGGCGGGGCGGGGAGCTGTTTTTT. It yields the protein CASSQEGGRGGELFF.

The chain couples TRBV28 to TRBJ1-5; maybe TRBD1 (5 bases). The germline gives CDR1 MDHEN, CDR2 SYDVKM. The length of the CDR3 is 17 residues. V lost 6 bases and J 0 bases, leaving 18 bases between the germline ends. The CDR3 sequence is CASSRIWTKYSNQPQHF. Written as DNA, the CDR3 is TGTGCCAGCAGCAGAATCTGGACAAAGTATAGCAATCAGCCCCAGCATTTT.

V is TRBV19 and J is TRBJ1-2, with a tentative D call TRBD1 (6 bases). Germline-derived CDR1 and CDR2 are LNHDA and SQIVND (reference sequence). Trimming removed 1 base from V and 4 bases from J, with 13 bases in between. The CDR3 contains 15 residues. The CDR3 sequence is CASSIVGTTVYGYTF. As DNA, the CDR3 is TGTGCCAGTAGTATAGTCGGGACAACCGTCTATGGCTACACCTTC.